This passage covers 2 T cell receptor beta chains from one sample sequenced in a study of blood T cell repertoires in COVID-19. Sequencing was performed with immunoSEQ multiplex PCR; in TCRdb, only in-frame clones are kept and a portion is missing. Of some 250,000 clones in the sample, about 89% were seen once. The sequenced sample consisted of PBMCs or T cells enriched from blood (not recorded which). These receptors originate from a human donor in a cohort exposed to, infected with or recovered from COVID-19 (not recorded which). The donor label of this sample is uncertain.

This chain links TRBV2 with TRBJ2-1, with 7 bases lining up with TRBD2. The J segment lost 3 bases and the V segment lost 7 bases, leaving 12 bases of the junction unmatched. The CDR3 is made up of 16 amino acids. Germline V gene lookup returns CDR1 SNHLY and CDR2 FYNNEI. CDR3 in amino acids: CASTSGTGGLYNEQFF. The DNA for the CDR3 is TGTGCCAGCACTTCAGGGACGGGGGGACTCTACAATGAGCAGTTCTTC.

This clone was counted a single time. The chain uses TRBV20-1 and TRBJ1-2; possible D gene TRBD1, 5 bases. The CDR3 extends over 11 amino acids. Deletions cut 6 bases from V and 6 bases from J, with 11 bases between. Germline-derived CDR1 and CDR2 are DFQATT and SNEGSKA (reference sequence). The CDR3 here is CSAGGADGYTF. Written as DNA, the CDR3 is TGCAGTGCGGGGGGAGCGGATGGCTACACCTTC.